This TCR beta chain is from a study of T cell responses to AZD1222 COVID-19 vaccine (dated by TCRdb to the early 2020s). For the wider study: AZD1222 recipients with second doses at about 4 weeks or about 12 weeks were pooled, because spike-specific TCR depth and breadth did not differ between schedules. TCR sequencing was performed for roughly 250 trial participants, of whom about 200 were given two doses of AZD1222 and roughly 25 were given two doses of MenACWY control vaccine. Trial participants were enrolled by age into subgroups of 18-55, 56-69 and 70-plus years, and around 140, 26 and 57 TCR-sequenced participants, respectively, were included in these subgroups. Results the study describes overall, beyond this receptor: After two AZD1222 doses, spike-specific TCR breadth and depth were significantly higher than at day 0 and than in MenACWY recipients. Most participants were white British and females outnumbered males, and the authors suggested that clonal diversity may have been underestimated. Because no samples from the day 14 peak response were available, repertoires could be characterized only after the peak T cell response. Conclusions about previously exposed vaccinees are limited, since just a handful of AZD1222 recipients were seropositive for SARS-CoV-2 at baseline. The 56-69-year group was small, and its depth increase did not reach significance, likely because of low power. CD4 TCRs associated with the vaccine covered the entire spike protein, and the dominant responses were in regions 160-218 and 743-854. Nearly half of unique spike-specific TCRs reportedly recognized epitopes outside regions mutated in the B.1.351 and B.1.1.7 variants.

The time point label, read with the paper, signifies: baseline before first vaccination. Vaccinee samples were obtained from the UK trials COV001 and COV002, which included a single-blind randomized controlled phase 2/3 trial of AZD1222 (ChAdOx1 nCoV-19) in healthy adults. For TCRbeta chain sequencing, PBMC samples from trial participants were taken at day 0 and at day 28 after the second dose. The CDR3 regions of human TCRbeta chains were analyzed by immunosequencing. In the original analysis: TCRs in the repertoires were matched against a reference library of SARS-CoV-2-specific TCRs that had been generated with the MIRA antigen-specificity platform. Breadth meant the fraction of unique TCRs that were SARS-CoV-2-associated, whereas depth meant the fraction of total T cells that were SARS-CoV-2-associated. Using the MIRA data, each spike-specific TCR was mapped to the spike region that the TCR reacts to and placed in a CD4 or CD8 class. Log10-transformed breadth and depth values were compared by one-way ANOVA with Sidak's multiple comparisons tests. In its TCRdb copy, this immuneACCESS table keeps in-frame sequences only and misses some clones. Where compared with another copy, unresolved V genes explain less than half of these, and the others have no known cause. V, J and clone size reflect that table, while D and trimming were determined from the DNA. Within this sample are roughly 100,000 clones, with 90% to 95% of them counted one time only. The ten largest clones add up to 45% of the sample.

Regarding this clone: This clone's antigen is unknown. Base qualities were left out, and no much larger clone turns up one base away.

CDR1 MNHEY and CDR2 SVGAGI were looked up in the germline V gene. Taken from cysteine to phenylalanine, the CDR3 has 13 residues. Here the CDR3 DNA is all that survives: 39 bases in frame from base 1. Clipping removes 6 bases from V and 4 bases from J, with 5 as the unmatched junction base count. This TCR came from an adult in good health. This specimen consisted of peripheral blood, obtained on day 0 of AZD1222 vaccination. This receptor chain uses TRBV6-5 and TRBJ1-2; 7 central bases correspond to TRBD1. The bases read TGTGCCAGCAGGGACGGGGACAGCTATGGCTACACCTTC. This translates into CASRDGDSYGYTF.